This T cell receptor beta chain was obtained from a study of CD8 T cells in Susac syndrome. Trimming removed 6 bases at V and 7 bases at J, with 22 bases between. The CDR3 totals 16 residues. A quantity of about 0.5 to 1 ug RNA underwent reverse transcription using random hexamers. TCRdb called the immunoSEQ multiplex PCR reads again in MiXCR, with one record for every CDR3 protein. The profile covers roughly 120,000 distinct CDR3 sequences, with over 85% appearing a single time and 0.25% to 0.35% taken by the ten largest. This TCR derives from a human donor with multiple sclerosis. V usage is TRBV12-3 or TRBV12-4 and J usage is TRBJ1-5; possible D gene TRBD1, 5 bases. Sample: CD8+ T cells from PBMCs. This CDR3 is CASRATRRGLGQPQHF. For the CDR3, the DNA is TGTGCCAGCAGGGCGACGCGTCGGGGCCTAGGGCAGCCCCAGCATTTT.